Listed below are T cell receptor beta chains from one sample, sequenced in a study of memory CD4+ T cells and cytomegalovirus serostatus. Measured with immunoSEQ multiplex PCR; TCRdb has only the in-frame clones, and not every one. This sample carries tens of thousands of clones, around 83% of them seen once, and the ten largest clones take roughly 2%. The material sequenced was memory CD4+ T cells from blood. The receptor source for this set is an adult in good health and CMV-seropositive. Both conserved end residues are part of each CDR3. D genes are given only for firm matches. A row's size may be missing; if present it is once, few, many or a size class.

clone size: .; J gene: TRBJ1-1; V gene: TRBV4-3; D gene: TRBD1; CDR3 DNA: TGCGCCAGCAGCCAAGTCAGGGGGTTTACTGAAGCTTTCTTT; CDR3 protein: CASSQVRGFTEAFF
clone size: .; J gene: TRBJ1-4; V gene: TRBV20-1; D gene: .; CDR3 DNA: TGCAGTGCTGTGATCGAGGGAAAACTGTTTTTT; CDR3 protein: CSAVIEGKLFF
clone size: once; J gene: TRBJ2-7; V gene: TRBV9; D gene: .; CDR3 DNA: TGTGCCAGCCCCGCCCCGCGTTTAGCCGAAGGGCAGTACTTC; CDR3 protein: CASPAPRLAEGQYF
clone size: .; J gene: TRBJ1-5; V gene: TRBV27; D gene: TRBD1; CDR3 DNA: TGTGCCAGCAGGCAGGACAGGTCGGGCAATCAGCCCCAGCATTTT; CDR3 protein: CASRQDRSGNQPQHF
clone size: .; J gene: TRBJ2-1; V gene: TRBV2; D gene: .; CDR3 DNA: TGTGCCAGTGGGGCTTCGGAAGCCCTGTACAATGAGCAGTTCTTC; CDR3 protein: CASGASEALYNEQFF
clone size: .; J gene: TRBJ2-5; V gene: TRBV29-1; D gene: .; CDR3 DNA: TGCAGCGGGCAACAAGAGACCCAGTACTTC; CDR3 protein: CSGQQETQYF
clone size: .; J gene: TRBJ2-5; V gene: TRBV29-1; D gene: .; CDR3 DNA: TGCAGCGTTGTACAGGTCTGGGGAGAGACCCAGTACTTC; CDR3 protein: CSVVQVWGETQYF
clone size: .; J gene: TRBJ1-5; V gene: TRBV19; D gene: TRBD1; CDR3 DNA: TGTGCCAGCCCTATGGGACAGGGGGTTCTACCCAACAGACAGCCCCAGCATTTT; CDR3 protein: CASPMGQGVLPNRQPQHF
clone size: few; J gene: TRBJ1-6; V gene: TRBV11-3; D gene: TRBD1; CDR3 DNA: TGTGCCAGCAGCTCAACAGGGGGCAATTCACCCCTCCACTTT; CDR3 protein: CASSSTGGNSPLHF
clone size: .; J gene: TRBJ2-3; V gene: TRBV18; D gene: TRBD2; CDR3 DNA: TGTGCCAGCTCACCCGGGACTAGCGGGGGGAATACGCAGTATTTT; CDR3 protein: CASSPGTSGGNTQYF
clone size: .; J gene: TRBJ2-2; V gene: TRBV7-7; D gene: .; CDR3 DNA: TGTGCCAGCAGCTTAGCAGGAACCGGGGAGCTGTTTTTT; CDR3 protein: CASSLAGTGELFF
clone size: .; J gene: TRBJ2-7; V gene: TRBV28; D gene: .; CDR3 DNA: TGTGCCAGCAGGCCCCCCCCCGGACGGGCAGTCTACGAGCAGTACTTC; CDR3 protein: CASRPPPGRAVYEQYF
clone size: .; J gene: TRBJ1-4; V gene: TRBV7-9; D gene: TRBD1; CDR3 DNA: TGTGCCAGCAGCTATAGGGACAGGGGCGTAACTAATGAAAAACTGTTTTTT; CDR3 protein: CASSYRDRGVTNEKLFF
clone size: once; J gene: TRBJ1-3; V gene: TRBV9; D gene: .; CDR3 DNA: TGTGCCAGCAGCGTAGGACCTGGTTTTCAGGGAAGTGGAAACACCATATATTTT; CDR3 protein: CASSVGPGFQGSGNTIYF
clone size: .; J gene: TRBJ2-2; V gene: TRBV2; D gene: TRBD2; CDR3 DNA: TGTGCCAGCAGAAGGACTAGCGGAATCACCGGGGAGCTGTTTTTT; CDR3 protein: CASRRTSGITGELFF
clone size: .; J gene: TRBJ2-5; V gene: TRBV2; D gene: TRBD1; CDR3 DNA: TGTGCCAGCGCCCGGGACAGGGGGGAGACCCAGTACTTC; CDR3 protein: CASARDRGETQYF
clone size: .; J gene: TRBJ1-1; V gene: TRBV18; D gene: TRBD1; CDR3 DNA: TGTGCCAGCTCATCTAACCGGGACAGGGAAGCTTTCTTT; CDR3 protein: CASSSNRDREAFF
clone size: .; J gene: TRBJ1-5; V gene: TRBV2; D gene: TRBD1; CDR3 DNA: TGTGCCAGCAGGACCGGGACAGGACAAAGCAATCAGCCCCAGCATTTT; CDR3 protein: CASRTGTGQSNQPQHF
clone size: .; J gene: TRBJ1-2; V gene: TRBV5-3; D gene: .; CDR3 DNA: TGTGCCAGAAGCTTGGAACTGTGGGGCTACACCTTC; CDR3 protein: CARSLELWGYTF
clone size: .; J gene: TRBJ2-2; V gene: TRBV2; D gene: .; CDR3 DNA: TGTGCCAGCATGAACGACAGGTTGAACACCGGGGAGCTGTTTTTT; CDR3 protein: CASMNDRLNTGELFF
clone size: .; J gene: TRBJ2-7; V gene: TRBV18; D gene: .; CDR3 DNA: TGTGCCAGCTCACCACCAATGAGCGCCTACGAGCAGTACTTC; CDR3 protein: CASSPPMSAYEQYF
clone size: .; J gene: TRBJ2-7; V gene: TRBV14; D gene: TRBD1; CDR3 DNA: TGTGCCAGCAGCCTCCTCCCGGGACAGGGTATGAGAGAGCAGTACTTC; CDR3 protein: CASSLLPGQGMREQYF
clone size: .; J gene: TRBJ2-7; V gene: TRBV6-1; D gene: .; CDR3 DNA: TGTGCCAGCAGGCCTTCCTTCAGCTCCTACGAGCAGTACTTC; CDR3 protein: CASRPSFSSYEQYF
clone size: .; J gene: TRBJ2-1; V gene: TRBV5-1; D gene: .; CDR3 DNA: TGCGCCAGCAGCTTGGATGGCGACCCCTACAATGAGCAGTTCTTC; CDR3 protein: CASSLDGDPYNEQFF
clone size: .; J gene: TRBJ2-1; V gene: TRBV7-6; D gene: .; CDR3 DNA: TGTGCCAGCAGCCGTGGACCGATCAATGAGCAGTTCTTC; CDR3 protein: CASSRGPINEQFF
clone size: once; J gene: TRBJ2-5; V gene: TRBV2; D gene: TRBD2; CDR3 DNA: TGTGCCAGCAGTACGGGACTAGCGGGACTCCAAGAGACCCAGTACTTC; CDR3 protein: CASSTGLAGLQETQYF
clone size: .; J gene: TRBJ1-2; V gene: TRBV4-3; D gene: .; CDR3 DNA: TGCGCCAGCAGCCATTCGGGGGAAGACTATGGCTACACCTTC; CDR3 protein: CASSHSGEDYGYTF
clone size: .; J gene: TRBJ2-7; V gene: TRBV7-8; D gene: TRBD1; CDR3 DNA: TGTGCCAGCAGCTCCGACAGGGCCGAGCAGTACTTC; CDR3 protein: CASSSDRAEQYF
clone size: .; J gene: TRBJ2-7; V gene: TRBV7-2; D gene: .; CDR3 DNA: TGTGCCAGCACCTTACCAGGGATATACGAGCAGTACTTC; CDR3 protein: CASTLPGIYEQYF